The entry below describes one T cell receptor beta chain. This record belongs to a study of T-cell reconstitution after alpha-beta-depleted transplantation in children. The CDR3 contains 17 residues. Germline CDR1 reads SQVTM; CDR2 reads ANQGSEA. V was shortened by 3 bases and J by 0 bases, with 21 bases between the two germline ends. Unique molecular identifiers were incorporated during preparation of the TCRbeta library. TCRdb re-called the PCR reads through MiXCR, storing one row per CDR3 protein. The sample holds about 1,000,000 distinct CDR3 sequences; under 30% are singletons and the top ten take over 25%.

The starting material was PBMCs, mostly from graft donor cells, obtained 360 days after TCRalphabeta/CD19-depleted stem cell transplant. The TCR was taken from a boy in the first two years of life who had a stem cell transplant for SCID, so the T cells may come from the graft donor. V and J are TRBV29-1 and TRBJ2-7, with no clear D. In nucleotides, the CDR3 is TGCAGCGTTGAGCGACCTCCGCCGACCGCCACCTCCTACGAGCAGTACTTC. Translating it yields CSVERPPPTATSYEQYF.